A selection of T cell receptor beta chains follows, all from one sample in a study of long-term antiretroviral therapy in people with HIV. Sequenced by immunoSEQ multiplex PCR; TCRdb stores in-frame clones only, minus some. This sample yields tens of thousands of clones, of which roughly 80% are seen a single time; 3.2% belongs to the top ten. The material was unsorted PBMCs, obtained 1.9 years after starting antiretroviral therapy. The receptors stem from a man between 18 and 35 years old with HIV. The CDR3 runs from the conserved cysteine through the conserved F or W. Each record gives: clone size, J gene, D gene, V gene, CDR3 protein, CDR3 DNA. The D gene is left open where the match is weak. Clone size is stated in some rows and not others, as once, few, many or a class when expanded.

- TRBJ2-3 - TRBV7-2 CASSQGVRSTDTQYF TGTGCCAGCAGCCAAGGGGTTCGGAGCACAGATACGCAGTATTTT
few TRBJ2-2 - TRBV7-9 CASSGTTGELFF TGTGCCAGCAGCGGAACCACCGGGGAGCTGTTTTTT
- TRBJ2-7 TRBD2 TRBV5-1 CASSYSGGGYEQYF TGCGCCAGCAGCTATAGCGGGGGAGGCTACGAGCAGTACTTC
- TRBJ2-3 - TRBV2 CASSNFIGGSDTQYF TGTGCCAGCAGTAACTTTATAGGGGGATCAGATACGCAGTATTTT
- TRBJ1-1 TRBD1 TRBV18 CASSQGGWVDTEAFF TGTGCCAGCTCGCAGGGGGGCTGGGTTGACACTGAAGCTTTCTTT
- TRBJ2-7 - TRBV5-1 CASSKDRYEQYF TGCGCCAGCAGCAAGGACAGATACGAGCAGTACTTC
once TRBJ2-2 - TRBV7-9 CASSPPAGMGAGELFF TGTGCCAGCAGCCCCCCAGCAGGGATGGGGGCCGGGGAGCTGTTTTTT
- TRBJ1-2 - TRBV28 CASSQRGYGYTF TGTGCCAGCAGCCAGAGGGGCTATGGCTACACCTTC
- TRBJ2-2 - TRBV2 CASSAQGFTGELFF TGTGCCAGCAGTGCGCAGGGGTTCACCGGGGAGCTGTTTTTT
- TRBJ1-1 - TRBV28 CASSLDLGLEAFF TGTGCCAGCAGTCTTGACCTGGGTCTTGAAGCTTTCTTT
few TRBJ2-4 - TRBV25-1 CASSAQGLAKNIQYF TGTGCCAGCAGTGCGCAGGGGCTAGCCAAAAACATTCAGTACTTC
- TRBJ2-7 TRBD1 TRBV13 CASNSPGQGNYEQYF TGTGCCAGCAACTCCCCGGGACAGGGGAACTACGAGCAGTACTTC
- TRBJ1-5 TRBD1 TRBV6-1 CASRGQEGSNQPQHF TGTGCCAGCAGAGGACAGGAAGGGAGCAATCAGCCCCAGCATTTT
- TRBJ2-7 - TRBV2 CASSVPDQVYEQYF TGTGCCAGCAGTGTCCCGGACCAGGTCTACGAGCAGTACTTC
- TRBJ2-3 - TRBV6-5 CASSYSISGTDTQYF TGTGCCAGCAGTTACTCGATTTCAGGGACAGATACGCAGTATTTT
- TRBJ2-2 TRBD1 TRBV6-1 CASRDRGAGELFF TGTGCCAGCAGGGACAGGGGAGCCGGGGAGCTGTTTTTT
- TRBJ2-2 TRBD1 TRBV5-1 CASSFSGTVRNTGELFF TGCGCCAGCAGCTTCTCCGGGACAGTTAGGAACACCGGGGAGCTGTTTTTT
- TRBJ2-3 - TRBV6-4 CASSDSAETATDTQYF TGTGCCAGCAGTGACTCGGCAGAGACGGCTACAGATACGCAGTATTTT
- TRBJ1-6 TRBD1 TRBV7-9 CASRQLSGGNSPLHF TGTGCCAGCAGACAACTTTCAGGGGGAAATTCACCCCTCCACTTT
- TRBJ1-2 - TRBV6-1 CASSELQTRFYGYTF TGTGCCAGCAGTGAATTGCAGACACGGTTCTATGGCTACACCTTC
- TRBJ2-2 - TRBV5-1 CASSPEGTASGELFF TGCGCCAGCAGCCCGGAGGGGACAGCCTCGGGGGAGCTGTTTTTT
- TRBJ2-5 - TRBV2 CASRGDFAGETQYF TGTGCCAGCAGGGGGGACTTTGCAGGCGAGACCCAGTACTTC
- TRBJ2-5 - TRBV7-6 CASSLDAPTRQEETQYF TGTGCCAGCAGCTTAGACGCTCCGACTAGACAGGAGGAGACCCAGTACTTC
- TRBJ1-1 - TRBV6-1 CASMSERSTEAFF TGTGCCAGCATGTCGGAAAGGAGCACTGAAGCTTTCTTT
- TRBJ2-7 - TRBV7-9 CASSLAGPPGEQYF TGTGCCAGCAGCTTGGCAGGGCCTCCGGGCGAGCAGTACTTC
few TRBJ2-1 - TRBV4-1 CASSQAYNEQFF TGCGCCAGCAGCCAAGCCTACAATGAGCAGTTCTTC
- TRBJ1-3 - TRBV7-2 CASSLVTHSGNTIYF TGTGCCAGCAGCTTAGTAACCCACTCTGGAAACACCATATATTTT